The 7 T cell receptor beta chains given below trace back to one sample, sequenced in a study of glioma-infiltrating T cells. TCR alpha and beta CDR3 regions were amplified from RNA using iRepertoire nested multiplex PCR. Using its own MiXCR run on the multiplex PCR reads, TCRdb lists one record per CDR3 protein. The sample contains about 140,000 distinct CDR3 sequences, around 40% of which appear only once. The material sequenced was glioma tissue, nonneoplastic brain tissue, or PBMCs (not recorded which). Receptors were obtained from a human donor with low-grade glioma or glioblastoma, undergoing nonglioma brain surgery, or in good health (not recorded which).

This clonotype showed up just a few times. The genes are TRBV15 and TRBJ2-6; D gene unclear. This CDR3 comprises 16 residues. CDR1 and CDR2 (germline): LNHNV, YYDKDF (reference sequence). V gave up 5 bases and J gave up 1 base, with 12 bases separating them. CDR3 nucleotides: TGTGCCACCAGCCAGTCACCGATATCTGGGGCCAACGTCCTGACTTTC. It codes for CATSQSPISGANVLTF.

CDR3 sequence reads: CASRISGVDGNQPQHF. In nucleotides, the CDR3 is TGTGCCAGCAGGATTTCGGGGGTGGACGGCAATCAGCCCCAGCATTTT. The chain joins TRBV6-5 to TRBJ1-5, with D tentatively TRBD1 (5 bases). Per the germline V gene, CDR1 is MNHEY and CDR2 is SVGAGI. Trimming shortened V by 6 bases and J by 2 bases, and 17 bases separated the two germline ends. There are 16 residues in the CDR3.

V is TRBV6-1 and J is TRBJ1-1, with 9 nucleotides matching TRBD1. V was pared by 7 bases and J by 0 bases, with 6 bases of the junction left unmatched. This CDR3 is built from 15 residues. Germline V gene sequence: CDR1 MNHNS, CDR2 SASEGT. The CDR3 DNA reads TGTGCCAGCACCTTACGGGACAGGGTGAACACTGAAGCTTTCTTT. Translation: CASTLRDRVNTEAFF.

About this clonotype: One end of the junction varies from germline; a read error may be responsible. The V gene is TRBV15, the J gene TRBJ2-5; no reliable D call. The length of the CDR3 is 14 residues. Germline V gene sequence: CDR1 LNHNV, CDR2 YYDKDF (reference sequence). The CDR3 DNA reads as TGTGCCAGCAGCGTAACCGCCATAGAAGAGACCCAGTACTTC. This encodes CASSVTAIEETQYF.

This clonotype was recorded at least ten times. This chain joins TRBV20-1 and TRBJ2-1; D gene unclear. Trimming cost V 6 bases and J 0 bases, with 12 bases left between them. Per germline, CDR1 DFQATT and CDR2 SNEGSKA (reference sequence). The CDR3 loop spans 14 amino acids. CDR3 DNA: TGCAGTGCCGAAGACCCCAGCTCCTACAATGAGCAGTTCTTC. Translation: CSAEDPSSYNEQFF.

This chain joins TRBV7-2 and TRBJ2-3, with D perhaps TRBD2 (5 bases). The V end was cut by 6 bases, the J end by 7 bases, with 20 bases between. Germline V gene lookup returns CDR1 SGHTA and CDR2 FQGNSA. The CDR3 contains 15 residues. As DNA, the CDR3 is TGTGCCAGCAGAGCTACCGTGACTACACAAAATACGCAGTATTTT. Translating it yields CASRATVTTQNTQYF. The full variable domain, its missing parts supplied by reference TRBV7-2 and TRBJ2-3, is GAGVSQSPSNKVTEKGKDVELRCDPISGHTALYWYRQSLGQGLEFLIYFQGNSAPDKSGLPSDRFSAERTGGSVSTLTIQRTQQEDSAVYLCASRATVTTQNTQYFGPGTRLTVL.

J is TRBJ1-6 and V is TRBV4-1; D not resolved. There are 15 residues in the CDR3. Germline V gives CDR1 MGHRA, CDR2 YSYEKL. V shed 0 bases and J shed 10 bases, with 13 bases lying between them. The DNA of the CDR3 is TGCGCCAGCAGCCAAGATTACCTACCGGGCTCACCCCTCCACTTT. Translating gives CASSQDYLPGSPLHF.